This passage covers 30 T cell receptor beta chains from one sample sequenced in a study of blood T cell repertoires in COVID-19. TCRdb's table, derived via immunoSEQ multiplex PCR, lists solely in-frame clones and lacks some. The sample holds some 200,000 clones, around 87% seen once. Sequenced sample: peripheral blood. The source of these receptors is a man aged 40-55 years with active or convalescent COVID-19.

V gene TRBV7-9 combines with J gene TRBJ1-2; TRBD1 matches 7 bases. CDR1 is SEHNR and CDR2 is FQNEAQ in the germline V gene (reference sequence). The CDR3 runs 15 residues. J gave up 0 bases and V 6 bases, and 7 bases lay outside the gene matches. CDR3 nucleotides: TGTGCCAGCAGTCTTACAGGGGTAACTAACTATGGCTACACCTTC. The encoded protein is CASSLTGVTNYGYTF. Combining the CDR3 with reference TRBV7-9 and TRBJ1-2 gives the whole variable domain DTGVSQNPRHKITKRGQNVTFRCDPISEHNRLYWYRQTLGQGPEFLTYFQNEAQLEKSRLLSDRFSAERPKGSFSTLEIQRTEQGDSAMYLCASSLTGVTNYGYTFGSGTRLTVV.

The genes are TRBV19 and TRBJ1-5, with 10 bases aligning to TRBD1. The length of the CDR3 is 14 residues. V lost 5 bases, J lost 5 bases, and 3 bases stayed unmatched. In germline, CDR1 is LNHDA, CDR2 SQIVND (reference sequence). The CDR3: CASSVDRGDQPQHF. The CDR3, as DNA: TGTGCCAGTAGTGTGGACAGGGGGGATCAGCCCCAGCATTTT.

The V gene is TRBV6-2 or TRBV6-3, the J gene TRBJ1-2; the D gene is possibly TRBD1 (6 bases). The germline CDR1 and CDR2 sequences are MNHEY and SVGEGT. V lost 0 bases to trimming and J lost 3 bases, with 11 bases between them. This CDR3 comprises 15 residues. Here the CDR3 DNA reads TGTGCCAGCAGTTACTCGAGACCAGGGGACTATGGCTACACCTTC. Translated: CASSYSRPGDYGYTF.

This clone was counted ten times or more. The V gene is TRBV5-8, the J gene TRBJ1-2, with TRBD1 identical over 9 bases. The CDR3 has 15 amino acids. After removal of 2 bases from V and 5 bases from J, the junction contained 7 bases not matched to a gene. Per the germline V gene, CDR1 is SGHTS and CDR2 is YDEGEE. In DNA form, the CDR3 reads TGTGCCAGCAGCTTCGGGGGACAGGGCCGATATGGCTACACCTTC. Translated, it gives CASSFGGQGRYGYTF. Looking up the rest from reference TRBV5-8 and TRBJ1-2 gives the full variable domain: EAGVTQSPTHLIKTRGQQATLRCSPISGHTSVYWYQQALGLGLQFLLWYDEGEERNRGNFPPRFSGRQFPNYSSELNVNALELEDSALYLCASSFGGQGRYGYTFGSGTRLTVV.

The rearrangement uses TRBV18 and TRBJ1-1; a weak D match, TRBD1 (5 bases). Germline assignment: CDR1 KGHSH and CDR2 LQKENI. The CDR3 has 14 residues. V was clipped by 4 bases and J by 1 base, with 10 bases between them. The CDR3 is CASSQNTGNTEAFF. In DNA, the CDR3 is TGTGCCAGCTCACAAAACACAGGGAACACTGAAGCTTTCTTT.

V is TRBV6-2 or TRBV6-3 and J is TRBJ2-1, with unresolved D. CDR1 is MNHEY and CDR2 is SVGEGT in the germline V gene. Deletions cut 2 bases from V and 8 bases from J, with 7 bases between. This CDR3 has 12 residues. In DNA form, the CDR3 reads TGTGCCAGCAGTTACGCGAGCTATGAGCAGTTCTTC. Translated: CASSYASYEQFF.

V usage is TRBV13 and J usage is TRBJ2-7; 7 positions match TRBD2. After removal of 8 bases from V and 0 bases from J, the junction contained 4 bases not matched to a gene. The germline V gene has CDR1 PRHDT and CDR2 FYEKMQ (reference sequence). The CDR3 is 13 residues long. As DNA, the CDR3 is TGTGCCAGCGGGAGCGGGGTCTCCTACGAGCAGTACTTC. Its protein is CASGSGVSYEQYF. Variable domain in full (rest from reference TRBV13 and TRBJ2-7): AAGVIQSPRHLIKEKRETATLKCYPIPRHDTVYWYQQGPGQDPQFLISFYEKMQSDKGSIPDRFSAQQFSDYHSELNMSSLELGDSALYFCASGSGVSYEQYFGPGTRLTVT.

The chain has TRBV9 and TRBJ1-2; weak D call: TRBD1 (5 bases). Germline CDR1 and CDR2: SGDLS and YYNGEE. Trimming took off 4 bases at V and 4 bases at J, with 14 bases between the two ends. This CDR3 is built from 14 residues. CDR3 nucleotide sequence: TGTGCCAGCAGCTCGCGGACACCGACCTATGGCTACACCTTC. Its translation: CASSSRTPTYGYTF.

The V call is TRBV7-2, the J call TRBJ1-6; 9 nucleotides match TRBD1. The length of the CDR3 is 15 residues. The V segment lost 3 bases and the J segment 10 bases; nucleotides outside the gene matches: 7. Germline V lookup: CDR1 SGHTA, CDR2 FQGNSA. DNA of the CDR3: TGTGCCAGCAGCTTCCGGGACAGGGTCCTATCACCCCTCCACTTT. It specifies CASSFRDRVLSPLHF.

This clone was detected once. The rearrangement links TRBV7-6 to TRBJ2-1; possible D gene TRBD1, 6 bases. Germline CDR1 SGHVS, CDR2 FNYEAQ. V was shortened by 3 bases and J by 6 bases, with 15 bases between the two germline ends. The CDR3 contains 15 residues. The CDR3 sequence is CASSFSTGWANEQFF. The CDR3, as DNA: TGTGCCAGCAGCTTCTCAACAGGGTGGGCCAATGAGCAGTTCTTC.

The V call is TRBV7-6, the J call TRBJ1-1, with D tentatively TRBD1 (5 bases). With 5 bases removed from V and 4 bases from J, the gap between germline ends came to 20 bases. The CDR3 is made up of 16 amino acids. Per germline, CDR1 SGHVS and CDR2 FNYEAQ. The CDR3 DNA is TGTGCCAGCAGCCCCTTCGGCAGGGCTTTTGGCACTGAAGCTTTCTTT. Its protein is CASSPFGRAFGTEAFF.

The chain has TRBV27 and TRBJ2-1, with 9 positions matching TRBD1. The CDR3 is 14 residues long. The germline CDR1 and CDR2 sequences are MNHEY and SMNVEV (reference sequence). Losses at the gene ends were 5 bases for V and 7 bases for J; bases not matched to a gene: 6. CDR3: CASSLRTGVNEQFF. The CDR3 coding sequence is TGTGCCAGCAGTCTGAGGACAGGGGTTAATGAGCAGTTCTTC.

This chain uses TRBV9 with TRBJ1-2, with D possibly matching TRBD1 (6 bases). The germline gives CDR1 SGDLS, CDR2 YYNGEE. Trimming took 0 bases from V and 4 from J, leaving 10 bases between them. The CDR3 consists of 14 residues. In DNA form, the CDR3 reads TGTGCCAGCAGCGTAGCTTCACAGGGCTATGGCTACACCTTC. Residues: CASSVASQGYGYTF.

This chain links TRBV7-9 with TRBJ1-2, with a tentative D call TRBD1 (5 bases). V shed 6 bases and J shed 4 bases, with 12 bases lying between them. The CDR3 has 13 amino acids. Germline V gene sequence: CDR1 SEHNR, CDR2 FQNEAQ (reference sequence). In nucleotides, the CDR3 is TGTGCCAGCAGGGCAGGGTCGACCTATGGCTACACCTTC. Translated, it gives CASRAGSTYGYTF. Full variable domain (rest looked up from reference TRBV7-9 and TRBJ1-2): DTGVSQNPRHKITKRGQNVTFRCDPISEHNRLYWYRQTLGQGPEFLTYFQNEAQLEKSRLLSDRFSAERPKGSFSTLEIQRTEQGDSAMYLCASRAGSTYGYTFGSGTRLTVV.

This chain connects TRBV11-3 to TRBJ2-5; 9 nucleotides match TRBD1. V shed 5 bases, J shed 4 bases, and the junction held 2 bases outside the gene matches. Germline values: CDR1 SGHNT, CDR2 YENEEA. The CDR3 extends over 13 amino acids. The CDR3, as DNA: TGTGCCAGCAGCGCGGGACAGGGAGAGACCCAGTACTTC. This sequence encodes CASSAGQGETQYF.

The CDR3 is CASSLRQGGGYTF. CDR3 DNA sequence: TGTGCCAGCAGCTTACGGCAGGGTGGTGGCTACACCTTC. The chain links TRBV7-9 to TRBJ1-2; D is possibly TRBD1 (5 bases). V gave up 2 bases and J gave up 7 bases, with 11 bases separating them. This CDR3 is built from 13 residues. Germline CDR1 reads SEHNR; CDR2 reads FQNEAQ (reference sequence).

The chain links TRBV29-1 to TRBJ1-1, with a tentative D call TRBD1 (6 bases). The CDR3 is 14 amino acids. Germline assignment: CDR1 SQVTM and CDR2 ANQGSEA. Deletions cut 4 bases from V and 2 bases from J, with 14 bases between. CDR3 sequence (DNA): TGCAGCGTTGGAGGTGGACAGATTAACACTGAAGCTTTCTTT. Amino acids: CSVGGGQINTEAFF.

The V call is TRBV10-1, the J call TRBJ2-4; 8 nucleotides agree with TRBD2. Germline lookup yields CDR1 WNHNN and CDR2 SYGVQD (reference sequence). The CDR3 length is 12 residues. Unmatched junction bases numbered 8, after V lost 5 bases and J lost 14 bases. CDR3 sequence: CASSPGGDRKYF. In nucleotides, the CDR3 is TGCGCCAGCAGTCCCGGGGGGGACCGCAAGTACTTC.

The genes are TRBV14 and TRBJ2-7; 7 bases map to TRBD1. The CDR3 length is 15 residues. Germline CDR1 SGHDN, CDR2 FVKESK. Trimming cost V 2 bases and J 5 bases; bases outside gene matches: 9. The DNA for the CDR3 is TGTGCCAGCAGCCAAACCCCGACAGGGATCGACGAGCAGTACTTC. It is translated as CASSQTPTGIDEQYF.

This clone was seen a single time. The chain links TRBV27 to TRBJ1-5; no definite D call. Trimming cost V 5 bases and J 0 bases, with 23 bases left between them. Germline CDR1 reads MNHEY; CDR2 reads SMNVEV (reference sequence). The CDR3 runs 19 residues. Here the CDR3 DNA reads TGTGCCAGCAGTCCCGGAGGGCCTGAACTCTACTATAGCAATCAGCCCCAGCATTTT. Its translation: CASSPGGPELYYSNQPQHF.

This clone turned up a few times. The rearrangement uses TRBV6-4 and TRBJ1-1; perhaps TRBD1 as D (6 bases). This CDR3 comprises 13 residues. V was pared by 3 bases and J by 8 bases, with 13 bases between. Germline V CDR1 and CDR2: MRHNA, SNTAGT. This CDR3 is CASSDRPTGEAFF. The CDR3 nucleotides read TGTGCCAGCAGTGATCGCCCTACAGGGGAAGCTTTCTTT.

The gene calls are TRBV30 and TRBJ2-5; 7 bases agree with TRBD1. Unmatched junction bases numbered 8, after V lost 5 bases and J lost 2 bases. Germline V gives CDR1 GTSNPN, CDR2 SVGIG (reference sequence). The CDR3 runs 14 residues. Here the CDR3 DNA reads TGTGCCTGGTGTCCGGGACAGCCTCAAGAGACCCAGTACTTC. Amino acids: CAWCPGQPQETQYF. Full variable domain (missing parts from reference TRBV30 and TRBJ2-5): SQTIHQWPATLVQPVGSPLSLECTVEGTSNPNLYWYRQAAGRGLQLLFYSVGIGQISSEVPQNLSASRPQDRQFILSSKKLLLSDSGFYLCAWCPGQPQETQYFGPGTRLLVL.

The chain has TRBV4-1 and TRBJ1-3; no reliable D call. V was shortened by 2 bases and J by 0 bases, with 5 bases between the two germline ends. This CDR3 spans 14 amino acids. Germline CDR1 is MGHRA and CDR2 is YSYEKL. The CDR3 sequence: CASSQSHSGNTIYF. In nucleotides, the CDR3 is TGCGCCAGCAGCCAATCACACTCTGGAAACACCATATATTTT.

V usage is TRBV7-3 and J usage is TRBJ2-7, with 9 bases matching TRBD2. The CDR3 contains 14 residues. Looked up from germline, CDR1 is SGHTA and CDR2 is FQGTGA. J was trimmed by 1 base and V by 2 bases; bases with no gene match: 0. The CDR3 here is CASSLLAGSYEQYF. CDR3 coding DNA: TGTGCCAGCAGCTTACTAGCGGGATCCTACGAGCAGTACTTC.

In nucleotides, the CDR3 is TGTGCCAGCAGCTTAGGGGGACAAGAGCGGGGCTATGGCTACACCTTC. Translated: CASSLGGQERGYGYTF. The rearrangement joins TRBV7-2 to TRBJ1-2; tentative D call: TRBD1 (6 bases). CDR1 and CDR2 (germline): SGHTA, FQGNSA. Trimming took off 1 base at V and 4 bases at J, with 16 bases between the two ends. The CDR3 runs to 16 residues.

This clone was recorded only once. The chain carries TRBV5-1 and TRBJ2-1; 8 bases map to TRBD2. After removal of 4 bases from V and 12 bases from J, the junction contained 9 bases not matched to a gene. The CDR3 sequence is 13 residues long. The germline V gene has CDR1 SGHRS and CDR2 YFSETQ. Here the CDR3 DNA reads TGCGCCAGCAGCAGCGGGGGAGGAGTTGCGCAGTTCTTC. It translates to CASSSGGGVAQFF. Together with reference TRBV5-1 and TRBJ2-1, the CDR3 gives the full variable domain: KAGVTQTPRYLIKTRGQQVTLSCSPISGHRSVSWYQQTPGQGLQFLFEYFSETQRNKGNFPGRFSGRQFSNSRSEMNVSTLELGDSALYLCASSSGGGVAQFFGPGTRLTVL.

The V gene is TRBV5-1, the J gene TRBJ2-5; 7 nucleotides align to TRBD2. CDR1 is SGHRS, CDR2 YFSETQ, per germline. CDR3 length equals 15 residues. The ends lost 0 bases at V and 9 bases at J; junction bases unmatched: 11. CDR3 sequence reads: CASSLEGYREEAQYF. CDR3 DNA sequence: TGCGCCAGCAGCTTGGAGGGATACCGGGAGGAGGCCCAGTACTTC.

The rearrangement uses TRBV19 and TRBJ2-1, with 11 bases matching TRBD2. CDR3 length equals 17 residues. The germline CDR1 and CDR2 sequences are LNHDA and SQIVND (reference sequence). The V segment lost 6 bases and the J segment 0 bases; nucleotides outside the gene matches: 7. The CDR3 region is CASSLAGGLSSYNEQFF. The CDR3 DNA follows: TGTGCCAGTAGCCTAGCGGGGGGCCTTAGCTCCTACAATGAGCAGTTCTTC.

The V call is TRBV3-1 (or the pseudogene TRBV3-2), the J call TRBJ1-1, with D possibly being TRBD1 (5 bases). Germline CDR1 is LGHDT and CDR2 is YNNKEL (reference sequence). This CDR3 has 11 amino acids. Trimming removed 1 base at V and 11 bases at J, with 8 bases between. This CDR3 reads CASSQAGEAFF. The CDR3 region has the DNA TGTGCCAGCAGCCAAGCGGGGGAGGCTTTCTTT.

The CDR3 DNA reads as TGTGCCAGCAGACCTACAGGGGGCCACTATGGCTACACCTTC. It codes for CASRPTGGHYGYTF. This chain uses TRBV2 with TRBJ1-2, with TRBD1 matching 9 bases. Germline lookup yields CDR1 SNHLY and CDR2 FYNNEI. The CDR3 has 14 amino acids. The J segment lost 3 bases and the V segment lost 6 bases, leaving 5 bases of the junction unmatched.